The present TCR beta chain was sequenced within a study of identical twins. Overall study findings and caveats: Cross-sectional statistical analysis was relied on for the conclusions, without the same donors being followed.

It was template switching that added a universal primer site, and there were unique molecular identifiers on the cDNA. TCRdb processed the 5' RACE reads anew with MiXCR; each CDR3 protein has one entry. The sample contains approximately 1.8 million distinct CDR3 sequences, about 31% of which appear only once. This clonotype was counted between two and nine times. Its antigen is unidentified. The CDR3 length is 15 residues. Trimming shortened V by 4 bases and J by 4 bases, and 13 bases separated the two germline ends. Germline lookup yields CDR1 MNHNY and CDR2 SVGAGI (reference sequence). This receptor was obtained from a newborn girl in good health. Sequenced sample: cord blood. This chain uses TRBV6-6 with TRBJ1-4; D perhaps matches TRBD1 (6 bases). The CDR3, as DNA: TGTGCCAGCAGTTTACAACAGGGCTTTAATGAAAAACTGTTTTTT. As protein: CASSLQQGFNEKLFF.